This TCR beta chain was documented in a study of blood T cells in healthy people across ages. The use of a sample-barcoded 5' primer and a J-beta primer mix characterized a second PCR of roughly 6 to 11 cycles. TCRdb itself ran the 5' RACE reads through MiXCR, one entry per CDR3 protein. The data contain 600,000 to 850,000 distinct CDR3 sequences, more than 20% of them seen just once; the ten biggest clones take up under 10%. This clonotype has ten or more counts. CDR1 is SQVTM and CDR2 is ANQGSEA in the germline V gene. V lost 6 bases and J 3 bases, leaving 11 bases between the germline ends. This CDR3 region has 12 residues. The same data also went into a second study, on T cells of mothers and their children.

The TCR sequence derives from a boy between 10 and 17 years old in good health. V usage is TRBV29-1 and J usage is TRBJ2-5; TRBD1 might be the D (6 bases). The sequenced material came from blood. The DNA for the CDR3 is TGCAGCGTATTTTCAGGGGAAGAGACCCAGTACTTC. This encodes CSVFSGEETQYF.